The clone carrying this TCR beta chain was detected a few times. The antigen is undetermined. The CDR3 consists of 13 residues. Per germline, CDR1 LNHDA and CDR2 SQIVND (reference sequence). V lost 8 bases to trimming and J lost 6 bases; unmatched junction nucleotides: 3. TCR beta CDR3 regions were amplified from RNA transcripts. The study used the HTBI primer set for a first-round RT-PCR of the TCR CDR3. One entry per CDR3 protein, called by TCRdb with MiXCR from the multiplex PCR reads. This sample carries 600,000 or so distinct CDR3 sequences, 16% of them seen once, and the ten largest clones take around 4%. Patients were aged 18 to 65, had disease duration under 2 months, and had newly diagnosed hyperthyroidism. Uncontrolled infection, other autoimmune disease, pregnancy or lactation led to exclusion. This sample was taken from a study of T cells in Graves' hyperthyroidism and ophthalmopathy. Broader study findings: Within blood appeared most thyroid clonotypes that had expanded above 0.001. Using 13 V-J features, a model discriminated ophthalmopathy from stable hyperthyroidism.

The clonotype comes from a woman in her 30s with Graves' hyperthyroidism. This sequence joins TRBV19 and TRBJ2-2; 10 bases line up with TRBD1. Sequences were obtained from blood. The CDR3 DNA is TGTGCCAGTTGGGACAGGGGACCCGGGGAGCTGTTTTTT. Translation gives CASWDRGPGELFF.